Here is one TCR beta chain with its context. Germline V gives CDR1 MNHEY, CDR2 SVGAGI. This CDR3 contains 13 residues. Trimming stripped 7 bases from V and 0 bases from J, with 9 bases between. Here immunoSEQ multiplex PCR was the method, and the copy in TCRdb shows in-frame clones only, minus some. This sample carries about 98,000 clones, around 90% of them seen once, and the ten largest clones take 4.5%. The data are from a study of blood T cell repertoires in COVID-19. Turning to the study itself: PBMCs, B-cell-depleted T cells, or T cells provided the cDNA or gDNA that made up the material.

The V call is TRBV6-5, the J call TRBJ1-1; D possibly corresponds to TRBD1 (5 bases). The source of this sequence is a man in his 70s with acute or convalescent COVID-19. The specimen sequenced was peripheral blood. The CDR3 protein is CASTAGMNTEAFF. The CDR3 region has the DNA TGTGCCAGCACGGCAGGGATGAACACTGAAGCTTTCTTT.